The rows below give T cell receptor beta chains drawn from one sample of a study of glioma-infiltrating T cells after dendritic cell vaccination. Here immunoSEQ multiplex PCR was the method, and the copy in TCRdb shows in-frame clones only, minus some. The table lists over 80,000 clones, around four fifths of them singletons, with over 2% in the top ten. Sequenced here: blood, sampled after dendritic cell vaccination. The receptors were gathered from a human donor with glioblastoma. Each CDR3 is given with its conserved first and last residue. Clone size appears in some rows only: once, few, many, or a class for an expanded clone.

V	size	CDR3
TRBV27	-	CASSSRTGDNQPQHF
TRBV13	-	CASSIRDGGNTEAFF
TRBV7-9	few	CASSPHPRTGPGTDTQYF
TRBV6-6	-	CASSLEGYSSNQPQHF
TRBV13	-	CASRSTGAGTEAFF
TRBV7-2	-	CASSWGLAGGRLETQYF
TRBV30	few	CAWSRSGVDGYTF
TRBV5-4	once	CASSPGQGGTEAFF
TRBV30	-	CAWSNQRVISETQYF
TRBV7-9	once	CASSWETGDSPLHF